The rows below give T cell receptor beta chains drawn from one sample of a study of OX40 agonist ivuxolimab in advanced cancers. Data came from immunoSEQ multiplex PCR; TCRdb stores just in-frame clones and leaves some out. The sample consists of more than 45,000 clones, roughly 83% of them appearing once. Sequencing used CD4+ or CD8+ T cells sorted from blood, obtained in a trial of the OX40 agonist ivuxolimab. The source is an adult with an advanced solid tumor such as melanoma, head and neck, liver or kidney cancer. Each CDR3 is given with its conserved first and last residue. The D gene is left open where the match is weak. Only part of the rows carry a size: once, few, many, or a class if the clone is expanded.

size: -
D: -
J: TRBJ1-5
V: TRBV15
DNA: TGTGCCACCAGCATGGGGAGGGATCAGCCCCAGCATTTT
CDR3: CATSMGRDQPQHF

size: -
D: -
J: TRBJ2-7
V: TRBV4-3
DNA: TGCGCCAGCAGCCAGGAGACCGTAACTCCCTACGAGCAGTACTTC
CDR3: CASSQETVTPYEQYF

size: -
D: -
J: TRBJ2-5
V: TRBV7-2
DNA: TGTGCCAGCAGCTTAAGGGGGGGGCCGGGTGAGACCCAGTACTTC
CDR3: CASSLRGGPGETQYF

size: -
D: -
J: TRBJ1-2
V: TRBV6-1
DNA: TGTGCCAGCAGTGAAGGGGCGGCTAACTATGGCTACACCTTC
CDR3: CASSEGAANYGYTF

size: few
D: TRBD2
J: TRBJ2-7
V: TRBV18
DNA: TGTGCCAGCTCACGGGAGGGAAGCGAGCAGTACTTC
CDR3: CASSREGSEQYF

size: -
D: -
J: TRBJ2-2
V: TRBV5-1
DNA: TGCGCCACCCGCACCGGACCGGGGGCGCTGTTTTTT
CDR3: CATRTGPGALFF

size: once
D: -
J: TRBJ2-1
V: TRBV7-8
DNA: TGCGCCAGCAGCCCGCCACTCCTGGGCTCCTACAATGAGCAGTTCTTC
CDR3: CASSPPLLGSYNEQFF

size: -
D: -
J: TRBJ1-1
V: TRBV6-6
DNA: TGTGCCAGCAGTTACTCGTGGGGGGACACTGAAGCTTTCTTT
CDR3: CASSYSWGDTEAFF

size: -
D: -
J: TRBJ2-3
V: TRBV7-2
DNA: TGTGCCAGCAGCTCTCGAACCCAGACGAGGTACACAGATACGCAGTATTTT
CDR3: CASSSRTQTRYTDTQYF

size: -
D: -
J: TRBJ1-3
V: TRBV4-3
DNA: TGCGCCAGCAGCCAACAGGATGCAGGTTCTGGAAACACCATATATTTT
CDR3: CASSQQDAGSGNTIYF

size: -
D: -
J: TRBJ2-7
V: TRBV7-2
DNA: TGTGCCAGCAGCTTATCCGGGAGTGAAGCCTACGAGCAGTACTTC
CDR3: CASSLSGSEAYEQYF

size: -
D: -
J: TRBJ2-3
V: TRBV7-2
DNA: TGTGCCAGCAGCCGCCGGACTTCGTCTACAGATACGCAGTATTTT
CDR3: CASSRRTSSTDTQYF

size: -
D: -
J: TRBJ2-5
V: TRBV18
DNA: TGTGCCAGCTCCCTGTACCAAGAGACCCAGTACTTC
CDR3: CASSLYQETQYF

size: -
D: -
J: TRBJ1-4
V: TRBV5-1
DNA: TGCGCCAGCAGGCCGGTGGAAGGAGCAACTAATGAAAAACTGTTTTTT
CDR3: CASRPVEGATNEKLFF

size: -
D: TRBD2
J: TRBJ2-1
V: TRBV4-2
DNA: TGTGCCAGCAGCCTGGGGTTGGCGGGGGGAGATTCCTACAATGAGCAGTTCTTC
CDR3: CASSLGLAGGDSYNEQFF

size: -
D: TRBD2
J: TRBJ2-1
V: TRBV5-1
DNA: TGCGCCAGCAGCTTGGCCGGGGGGGCGCAAGGGGATGAGCAGTTCTTC
CDR3: CASSLAGGAQGDEQFF

size: -
D: -
J: TRBJ2-7
V: TRBV4-1
DNA: TGCGCCAGCAGCCAAGGTAGGGGTAACGAATACGAGCAGTACTTC
CDR3: CASSQGRGNEYEQYF

size: -
D: -
J: TRBJ2-4
V: TRBV28
DNA: TGTGCCAGCAGTCTCCGAGGGGATCAGTACTTC
CDR3: CASSLRGDQYF

size: -
D: -
J: TRBJ1-4
V: TRBV18
DNA: TGTGCCAGCTCCCCCCGGACTCCAGAAGGTGAAAAACTGTTTTTT
CDR3: CASSPRTPEGEKLFF

size: -
D: -
J: TRBJ1-2
V: TRBV28
DNA: TGTGCCAGCAGTTTTGTAAACCGGCGAACCTATGGCTACACCTTC
CDR3: CASSFVNRRTYGYTF

size: -
D: -
J: TRBJ1-2
V: TRBV7-3
DNA: TGTGCCAGCAGCCCCCCTGGTCAGGGTGCCTATGGCTACACCTTC
CDR3: CASSPPGQGAYGYTF

size: -
D: -
J: TRBJ1-5
V: TRBV19
DNA: TGTGCCAGTAGTAGGGCCCAGGGTGAGGACGGCAATCAGCCCCAGCATTTT
CDR3: CASSRAQGEDGNQPQHF

size: -
D: -
J: TRBJ1-1
V: TRBV11-3
DNA: TGTGCCAGCAGCTTGAGCACTGAAGCTTTCTTT
CDR3: CASSLSTEAFF

size: few
D: -
J: TRBJ1-2
V: TRBV18
DNA: TGTGCCAGCTCACCACAAAAGGGTGGTGGGTCTCAAGGGAACTATGGCTACACCTTC
CDR3: CASSPQKGGGSQGNYGYTF

size: -
D: -
J: TRBJ2-3
V: TRBV7-9
DNA: TGTGCCAGCAGCTTAGCGGCAGCTAGCACAGATACGCAGTATTTT
CDR3: CASSLAAASTDTQYF

size: once
D: TRBD1
J: TRBJ1-5
V: TRBV19
DNA: TGTGCCAGAAGAGATACGGACAGGGAATCGGGCCAGCCCCAGCATTTT
CDR3: CARRDTDRESGQPQHF

size: -
D: -
J: TRBJ1-1
V: TRBV4-3
DNA: TGCGCCAGCAGCAGAGGGGGGGGTAAGGACACTGAAGCTTTCTTT
CDR3: CASSRGGGKDTEAFF

size: -
D: -
J: TRBJ2-7
V: TRBV7-2
DNA: TGTGCCAGCAGCTTAGGTGGCGGCTACGAGCAGTACTTC
CDR3: CASSLGGGYEQYF

size: -
D: TRBD2
J: TRBJ2-3
V: TRBV28
DNA: TGTGCCAGCAGCGTAGCGGGGGCAGACACAGATACGCAGTATTTT
CDR3: CASSVAGADTDTQYF

size: -
D: -
J: TRBJ2-7
V: TRBV18
DNA: TGTGCCAGCTCACTTGGGCAGGGAAACGAGCAGTACTTC
CDR3: CASSLGQGNEQYF

size: -
D: -
J: TRBJ1-3
V: TRBV9
DNA: TGTGCCAGCAGCGTAGACGGTACTGGAAACACCATATATTTT
CDR3: CASSVDGTGNTIYF

size: -
D: TRBD2
J: TRBJ2-7
V: TRBV28
DNA: TGTGCCAGCAGTTCCCCCAGCGGGGGGTCCTTCTACGAGCAGTACTTC
CDR3: CASSSPSGGSFYEQYF

size: few
D: -
J: TRBJ1-5
V: TRBV7-9
DNA: TGTGCCAGCAGTCGTGAAAGTAGCAATCAGCCCCAGCATTTT
CDR3: CASSRESSNQPQHF

size: -
D: TRBD1
J: TRBJ2-4
V: TRBV2
DNA: TGTGCCAGCAGTGTGCCCCGGGACAGGGGGCGAAACATTCAGTACTTC
CDR3: CASSVPRDRGRNIQYF

size: -
D: -
J: TRBJ2-3
V: TRBV29-1
DNA: TGCAGCGTGGCGGGTAGCACAGATACGCAGTATTTT
CDR3: CSVAGSTDTQYF

size: -
D: -
J: TRBJ2-7
V: TRBV28
DNA: TGTGCCAGCAGTTTGCCATCCACGGGGGAGCAGTACTTC
CDR3: CASSLPSTGEQYF

size: -
D: -
J: TRBJ2-5
V: TRBV7-3
DNA: TGTGCCAGCAGCTTAGGGCAGCAAGAGACCCAGTACTTC
CDR3: CASSLGQQETQYF

size: -
D: TRBD1
J: TRBJ2-2
V: TRBV5-1
DNA: TGCGCCAGCACCGGGACAGGGAACACCGGGGAGCTGTTTTTT
CDR3: CASTGTGNTGELFF

size: -
D: TRBD2
J: TRBJ2-2
V: TRBV7-6
DNA: TGTGCCAGCACCCCCCGGGGGGGGGCCAGCGGGGAGCTGTTTTTT
CDR3: CASTPRGGASGELFF

size: -
D: TRBD1
J: TRBJ1-6
V: TRBV5-4
DNA: TGTGCCAGCAGCCCGAGACAGGGCGGCTCACCCCTCCACTTT
CDR3: CASSPRQGGSPLHF